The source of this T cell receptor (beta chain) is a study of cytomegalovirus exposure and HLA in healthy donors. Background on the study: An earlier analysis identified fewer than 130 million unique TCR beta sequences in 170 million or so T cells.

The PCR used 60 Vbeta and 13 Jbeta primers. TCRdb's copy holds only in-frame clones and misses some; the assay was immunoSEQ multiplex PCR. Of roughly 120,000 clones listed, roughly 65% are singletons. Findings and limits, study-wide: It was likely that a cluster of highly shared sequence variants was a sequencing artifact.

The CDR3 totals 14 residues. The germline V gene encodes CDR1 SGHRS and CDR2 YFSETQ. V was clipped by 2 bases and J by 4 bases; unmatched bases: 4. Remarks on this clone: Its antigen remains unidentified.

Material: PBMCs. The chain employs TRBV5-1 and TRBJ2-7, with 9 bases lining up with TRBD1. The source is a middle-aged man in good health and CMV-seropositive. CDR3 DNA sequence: TGCGCCAGCAGCTTAGGGACAGGGATGTACGAGCAGTACTTC. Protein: CASSLGTGMYEQYF. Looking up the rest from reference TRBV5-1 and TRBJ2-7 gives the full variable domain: KAGVTQTPRYLIKTRGQQVTLSCSPISGHRSVSWYQQTPGQGLQFLFEYFSETQRNKGNFPGRFSGRQFSNSRSEMNVSTLELGDSALYLCASSLGTGMYEQYFGPGTRLTVT.